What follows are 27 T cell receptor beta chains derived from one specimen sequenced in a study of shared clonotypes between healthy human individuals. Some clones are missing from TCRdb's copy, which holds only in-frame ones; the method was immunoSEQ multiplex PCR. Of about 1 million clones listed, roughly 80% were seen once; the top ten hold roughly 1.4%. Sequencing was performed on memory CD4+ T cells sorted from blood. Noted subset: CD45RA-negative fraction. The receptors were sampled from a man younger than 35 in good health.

Here the CDR3 reads CASTTRRGESGYTF. The CDR3 DNA reads TGTGCCAGCACTACTCGCCGGGGGGAAAGTGGCTACACCTTC. The genes are TRBV27 and TRBJ1-2, with D perhaps TRBD1 (5 bases). The CDR3 runs to 14 residues. Trimming pared 7 bases from V and 7 bases from J, leaving 19 bases between. Germline V gene lookup returns CDR1 MNHEY and CDR2 SMNVEV (reference sequence).

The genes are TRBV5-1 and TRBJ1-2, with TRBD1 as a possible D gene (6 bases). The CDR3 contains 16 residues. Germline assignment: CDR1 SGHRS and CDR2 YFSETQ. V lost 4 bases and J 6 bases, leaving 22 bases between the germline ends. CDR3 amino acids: CASSPIDTGSTDGYTF. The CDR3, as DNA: TGCGCCAGCAGCCCGATTGATACAGGGAGTACGGATGGCTACACCTTC.

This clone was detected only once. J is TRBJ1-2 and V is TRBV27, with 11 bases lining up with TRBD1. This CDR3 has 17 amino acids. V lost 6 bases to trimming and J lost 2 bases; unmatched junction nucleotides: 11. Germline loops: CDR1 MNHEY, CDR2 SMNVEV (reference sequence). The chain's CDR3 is CASSIRTGTGGNYGYTF. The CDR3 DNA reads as TGTGCCAGCAGCATCAGAACCGGGACAGGGGGGAACTATGGCTACACCTTC.

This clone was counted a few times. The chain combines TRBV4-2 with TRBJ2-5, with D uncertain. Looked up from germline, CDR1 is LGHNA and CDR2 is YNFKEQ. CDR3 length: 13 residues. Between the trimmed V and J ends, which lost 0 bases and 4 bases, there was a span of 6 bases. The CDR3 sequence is CASSQDTGETQYF. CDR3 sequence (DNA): TGTGCCAGCAGCCAAGATACGGGAGAGACCCAGTACTTC.

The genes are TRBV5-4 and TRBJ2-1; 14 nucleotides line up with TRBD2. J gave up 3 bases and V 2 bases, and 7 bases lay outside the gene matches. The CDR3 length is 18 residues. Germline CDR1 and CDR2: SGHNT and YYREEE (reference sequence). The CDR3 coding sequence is TGTGCCAGCAGCTTCGGGACTAGCGGGAGTAGTAACTACAATGAGCAGTTCTTC. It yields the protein CASSFGTSGSSNYNEQFF.

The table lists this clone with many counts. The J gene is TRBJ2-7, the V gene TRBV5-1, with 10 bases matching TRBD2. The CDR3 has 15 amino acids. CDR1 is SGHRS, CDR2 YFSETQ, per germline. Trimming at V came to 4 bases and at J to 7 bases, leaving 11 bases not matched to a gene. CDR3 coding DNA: TGCGCCAGCAGCACCACTTCTAGCGGGAGTGAAGAGCAGTACTTC. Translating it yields CASSTTSSGSEEQYF. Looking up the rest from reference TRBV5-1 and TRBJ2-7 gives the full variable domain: KAGVTQTPRYLIKTRGQQVTLSCSPISGHRSVSWYQQTPGQGLQFLFEYFSETQRNKGNFPGRFSGRQFSNSRSEMNVSTLELGDSALYLCASSTTSSGSEEQYFGPGTRLTVT.

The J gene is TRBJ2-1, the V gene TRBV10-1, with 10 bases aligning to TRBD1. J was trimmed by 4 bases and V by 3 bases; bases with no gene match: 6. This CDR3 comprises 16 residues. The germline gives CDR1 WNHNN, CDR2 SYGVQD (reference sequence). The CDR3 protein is CASSDPPGQGYNEQFF. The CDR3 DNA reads TGCGCCAGCAGTGACCCTCCGGGACAGGGGTACAATGAGCAGTTCTTC.

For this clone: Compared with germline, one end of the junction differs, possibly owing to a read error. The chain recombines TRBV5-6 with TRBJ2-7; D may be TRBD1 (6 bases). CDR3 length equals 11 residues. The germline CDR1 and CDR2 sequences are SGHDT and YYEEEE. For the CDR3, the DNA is TGTGCCAGCAGCTTGTGGAACAGGGCCGTTTTC. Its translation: CASSLWNRAVF.

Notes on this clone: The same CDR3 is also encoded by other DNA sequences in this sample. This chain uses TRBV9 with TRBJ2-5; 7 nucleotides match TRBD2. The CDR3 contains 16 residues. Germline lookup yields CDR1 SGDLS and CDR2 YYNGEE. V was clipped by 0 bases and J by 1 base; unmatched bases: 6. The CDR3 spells CASSVGSSGIQETQYF. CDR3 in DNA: TGTGCCAGCAGCGTAGGGTCTAGCGGTATCCAAGAGACCCAGTACTTC.

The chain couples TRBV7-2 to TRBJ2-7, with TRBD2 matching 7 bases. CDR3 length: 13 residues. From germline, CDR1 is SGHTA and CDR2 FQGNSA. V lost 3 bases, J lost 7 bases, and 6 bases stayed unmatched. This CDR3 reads CASSFEGGREQYF. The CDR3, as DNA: TGTGCCAGCAGCTTCGAGGGAGGGCGAGAGCAGTACTTC.

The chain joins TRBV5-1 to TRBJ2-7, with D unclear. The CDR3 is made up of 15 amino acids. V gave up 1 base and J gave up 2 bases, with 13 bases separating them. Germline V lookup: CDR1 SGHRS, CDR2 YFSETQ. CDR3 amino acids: CASSLSTEPPYEQYF. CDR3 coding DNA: TGCGCCAGCAGCTTGAGTACGGAGCCTCCCTACGAGCAGTACTTC.

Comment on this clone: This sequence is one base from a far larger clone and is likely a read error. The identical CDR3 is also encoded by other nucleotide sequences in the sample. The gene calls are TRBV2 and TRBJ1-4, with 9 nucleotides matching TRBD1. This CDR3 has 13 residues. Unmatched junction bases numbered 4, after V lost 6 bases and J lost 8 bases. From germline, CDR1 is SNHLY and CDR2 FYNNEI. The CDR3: CASRGQGREKLFF. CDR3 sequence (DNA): TGTGCCAGCAGGGGACAGGGAAGAGAAAAACTGTTTTTT. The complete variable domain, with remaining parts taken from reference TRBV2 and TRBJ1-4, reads EPEVTQTPSHQVTQMGQEVILRCVPISNHLYFYWYRQILGQKVEFLVSFYNNEISEKSEIFDDQFSVERPDGSNFTLKIRSTKLEDSAMYFCASRGQGREKLFFGSGTQLSVL.

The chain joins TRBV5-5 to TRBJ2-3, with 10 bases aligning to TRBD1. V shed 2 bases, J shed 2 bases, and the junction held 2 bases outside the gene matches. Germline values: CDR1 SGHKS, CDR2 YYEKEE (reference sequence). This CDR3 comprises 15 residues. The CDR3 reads CASSFGTGVTDTQYF. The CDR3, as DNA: TGTGCCAGCAGCTTTGGGACAGGGGTCACAGATACGCAGTATTTT.

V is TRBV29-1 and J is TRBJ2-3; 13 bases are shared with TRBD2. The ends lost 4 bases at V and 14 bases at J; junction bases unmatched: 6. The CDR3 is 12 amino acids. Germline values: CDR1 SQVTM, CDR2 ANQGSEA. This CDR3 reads CSVGGLAGDRYF. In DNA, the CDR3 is TGCAGCGTTGGAGGACTAGCGGGAGACCGGTATTTT.

Here the CDR3 reads CASSLTGKGTEAFF. The CDR3, as DNA: TGCGCCAGCAGTTTGACAGGGAAGGGCACTGAAGCTTTCTTT. This rearrangement joins TRBV10-1 to TRBJ1-1; the match to TRBD1 covers 7 bases. After removal of 5 bases from V and 4 bases from J, the junction contained 7 bases not matched to a gene. The CDR3 is 14 amino acids. The germline CDR1 and CDR2 sequences are WNHNN and SYGVQD (reference sequence).

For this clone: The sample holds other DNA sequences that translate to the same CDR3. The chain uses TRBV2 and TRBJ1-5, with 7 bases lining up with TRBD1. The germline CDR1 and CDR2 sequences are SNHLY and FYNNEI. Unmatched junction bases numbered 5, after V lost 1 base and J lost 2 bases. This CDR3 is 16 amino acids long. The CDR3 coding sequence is TGTGCCAGCAGTGAAGTACAGGGGCGAGGCAATCAGCCCCAGCATTTT. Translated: CASSEVQGRGNQPQHF.

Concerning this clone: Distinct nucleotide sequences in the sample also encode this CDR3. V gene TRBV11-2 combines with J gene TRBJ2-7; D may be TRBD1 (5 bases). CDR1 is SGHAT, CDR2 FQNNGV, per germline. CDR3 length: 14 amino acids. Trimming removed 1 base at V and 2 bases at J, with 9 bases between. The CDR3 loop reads CASSLGQGPYEQYF. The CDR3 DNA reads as TGTGCCAGCAGCTTAGGTCAGGGCCCCTACGAGCAGTACTTC.

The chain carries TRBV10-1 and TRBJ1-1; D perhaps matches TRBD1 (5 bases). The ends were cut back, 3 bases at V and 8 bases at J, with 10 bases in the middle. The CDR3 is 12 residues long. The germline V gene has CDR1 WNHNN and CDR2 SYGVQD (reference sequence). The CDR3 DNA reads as TGCGCCAGCAGTGACCCCCGGGGGGAAGCTTTCTTT. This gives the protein CASSDPRGEAFF.

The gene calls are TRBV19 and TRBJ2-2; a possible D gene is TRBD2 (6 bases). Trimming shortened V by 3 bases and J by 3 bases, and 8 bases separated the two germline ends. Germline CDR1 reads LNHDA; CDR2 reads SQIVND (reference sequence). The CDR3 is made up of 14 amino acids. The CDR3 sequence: CASSMGGDTGELFF. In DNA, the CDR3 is TGTGCCAGTAGTATGGGCGGGGACACCGGGGAGCTGTTTTTT.

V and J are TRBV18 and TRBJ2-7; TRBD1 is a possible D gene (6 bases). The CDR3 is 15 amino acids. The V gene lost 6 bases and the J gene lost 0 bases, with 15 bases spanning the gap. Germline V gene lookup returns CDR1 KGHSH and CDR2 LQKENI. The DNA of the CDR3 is TGTGCCAGCTCCCCAGGGGCCGAGAACTCCTACGAGCAGTACTTC. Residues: CASSPGAENSYEQYF.

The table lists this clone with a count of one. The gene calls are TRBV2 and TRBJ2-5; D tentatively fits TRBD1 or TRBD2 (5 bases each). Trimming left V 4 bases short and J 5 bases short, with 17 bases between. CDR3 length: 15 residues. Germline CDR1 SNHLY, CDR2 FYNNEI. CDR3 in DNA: TGTGCCAGCAGTGGCTTTGGGCCAGAGGGGGAGACCCAGTACTTC. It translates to CASSGFGPEGETQYF.

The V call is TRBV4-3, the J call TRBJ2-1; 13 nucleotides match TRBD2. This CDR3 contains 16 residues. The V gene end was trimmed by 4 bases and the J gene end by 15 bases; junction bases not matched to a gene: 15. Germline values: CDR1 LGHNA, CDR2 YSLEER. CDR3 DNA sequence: TGCGCCAGCAGCCCCGATCCGGGACTAGCGGGACAGGTTCGGTTCTTC. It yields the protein CASSPDPGLAGQVRFF.

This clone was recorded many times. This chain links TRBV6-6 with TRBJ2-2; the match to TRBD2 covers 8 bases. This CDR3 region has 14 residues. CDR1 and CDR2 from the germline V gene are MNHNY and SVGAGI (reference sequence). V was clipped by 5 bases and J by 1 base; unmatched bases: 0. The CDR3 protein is CASSSGGNTGELFF. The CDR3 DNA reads TGTGCCAGCAGTAGCGGGGGGAACACCGGGGAGCTGTTTTTT.

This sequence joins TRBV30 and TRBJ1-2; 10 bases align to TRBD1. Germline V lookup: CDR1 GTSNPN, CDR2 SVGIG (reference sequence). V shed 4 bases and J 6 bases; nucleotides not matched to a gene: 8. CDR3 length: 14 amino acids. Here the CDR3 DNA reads TGTGCCTGGACCGCGGACAGGGGGGTCGATGGCTACACCTTC. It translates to CAWTADRGVDGYTF.

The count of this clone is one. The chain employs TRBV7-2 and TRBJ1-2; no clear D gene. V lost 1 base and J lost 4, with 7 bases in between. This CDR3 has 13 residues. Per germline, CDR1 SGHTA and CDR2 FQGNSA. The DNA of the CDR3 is TGTGCCAGCAGCTTAGTGGAGAGCTATGGCTACACCTTC. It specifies CASSLVESYGYTF.

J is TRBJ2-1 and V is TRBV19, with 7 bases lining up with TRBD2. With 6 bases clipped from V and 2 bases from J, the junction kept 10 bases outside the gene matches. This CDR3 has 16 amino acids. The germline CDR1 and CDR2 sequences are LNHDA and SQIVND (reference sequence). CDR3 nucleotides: TGTGCCAGTAGCCCAAAAGCGGGACTAACCTACAATGAGCAGTTCTTC. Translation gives CASSPKAGLTYNEQFF.

CDR3 region: CASMGQGVNYGYTF. CDR3 coding DNA: TGTGCCAGCATGGGACAGGGGGTGAACTATGGCTACACCTTC. The chain combines TRBV6-1 with TRBJ1-2, with 11 bases matching TRBD1. Per the germline V gene, CDR1 is MNHNS and CDR2 is SASEGT. This CDR3 comprises 14 residues. V dropped 7 bases and J dropped 2; count of bases not matched to a gene: 3.